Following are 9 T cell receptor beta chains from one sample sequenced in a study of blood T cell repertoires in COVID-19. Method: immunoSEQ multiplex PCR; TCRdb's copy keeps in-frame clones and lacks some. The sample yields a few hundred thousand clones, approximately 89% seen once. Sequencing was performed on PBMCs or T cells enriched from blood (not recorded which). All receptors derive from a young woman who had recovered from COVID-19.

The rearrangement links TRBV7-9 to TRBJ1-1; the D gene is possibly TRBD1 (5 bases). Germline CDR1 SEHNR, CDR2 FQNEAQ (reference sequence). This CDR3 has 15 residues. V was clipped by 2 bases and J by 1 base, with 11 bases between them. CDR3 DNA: TGTGCCAGCAGCTTAAAGGTGCAGGGGAACACTGAAGCTTTCTTT. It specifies CASSLKVQGNTEAFF. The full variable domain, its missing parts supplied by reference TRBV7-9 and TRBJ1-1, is DTGVSQNPRHKITKRGQNVTFRCDPISEHNRLYWYRQTLGQGPEFLTYFQNEAQLEKSRLLSDRFSAERPKGSFSTLEIQRTEQGDSAMYLCASSLKVQGNTEAFFGQGTRLTVV.

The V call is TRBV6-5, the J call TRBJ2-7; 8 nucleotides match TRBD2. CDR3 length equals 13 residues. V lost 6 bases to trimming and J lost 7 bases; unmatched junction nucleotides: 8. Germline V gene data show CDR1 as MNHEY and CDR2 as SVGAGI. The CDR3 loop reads CASRGTRAREQYF. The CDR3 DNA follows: TGTGCCAGCAGGGGGACTAGAGCGAGAGAGCAGTACTTC.

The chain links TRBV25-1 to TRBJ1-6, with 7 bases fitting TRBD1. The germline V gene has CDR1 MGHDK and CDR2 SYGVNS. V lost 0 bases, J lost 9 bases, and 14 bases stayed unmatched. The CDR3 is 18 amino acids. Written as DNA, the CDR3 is TGTGCCAGCAGTGAATATCCGACAGGGAGATTCCTCGGTTCACCCCTCCACTTT. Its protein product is CASSEYPTGRFLGSPLHF.

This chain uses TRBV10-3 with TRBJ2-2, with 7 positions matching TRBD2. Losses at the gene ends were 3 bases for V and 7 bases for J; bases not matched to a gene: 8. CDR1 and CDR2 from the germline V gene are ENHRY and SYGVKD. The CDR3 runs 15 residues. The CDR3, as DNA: TGTGCCATCAGTGATTCCGGATGGGAGGGCGGGGAGCTGTTTTTT. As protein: CAISDSGWEGGELFF.

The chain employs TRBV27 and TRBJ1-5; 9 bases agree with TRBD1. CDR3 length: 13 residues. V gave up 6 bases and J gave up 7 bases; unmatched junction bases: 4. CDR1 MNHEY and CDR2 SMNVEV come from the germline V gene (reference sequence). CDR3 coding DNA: TGTGCCAGCAGCTGGGACAGGGCACAGCCCCAGCATTTT. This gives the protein CASSWDRAQPQHF.

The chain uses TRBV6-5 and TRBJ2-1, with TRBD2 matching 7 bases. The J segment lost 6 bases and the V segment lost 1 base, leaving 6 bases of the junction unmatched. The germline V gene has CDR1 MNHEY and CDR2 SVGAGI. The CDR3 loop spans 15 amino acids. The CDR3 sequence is CASSYYSGGGNEQFF. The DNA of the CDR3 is TGTGCCAGCAGTTACTATTCGGGCGGGGGCAATGAGCAGTTCTTC.

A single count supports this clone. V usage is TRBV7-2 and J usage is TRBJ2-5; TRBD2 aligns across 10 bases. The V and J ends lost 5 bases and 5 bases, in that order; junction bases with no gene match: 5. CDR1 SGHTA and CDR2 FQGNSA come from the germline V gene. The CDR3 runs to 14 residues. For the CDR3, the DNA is TGTGCCAGCAGCGTGGGACTAGCGAGTGAGACCCAGTACTTC. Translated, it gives CASSVGLASETQYF.

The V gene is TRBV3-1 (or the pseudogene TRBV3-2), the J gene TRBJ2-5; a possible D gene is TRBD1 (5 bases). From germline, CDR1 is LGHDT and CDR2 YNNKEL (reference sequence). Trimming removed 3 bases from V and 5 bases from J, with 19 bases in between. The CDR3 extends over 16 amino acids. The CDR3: CASSHSQGTPGETQYF. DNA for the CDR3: TGTGCCAGCAGCCATAGTCAAGGCACACCAGGGGAGACCCAGTACTTC.

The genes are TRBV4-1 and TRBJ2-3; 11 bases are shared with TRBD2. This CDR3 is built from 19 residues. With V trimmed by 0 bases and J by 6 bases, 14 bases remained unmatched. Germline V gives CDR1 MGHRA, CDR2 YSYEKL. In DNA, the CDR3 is TGCGCCAGCAGCCAAGATAGGTTTGGTAGCGGGAGGGGGGAGGATACGCAGTATTTT. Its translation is CASSQDRFGSGRGEDTQYF.